The clone carrying this TCR beta chain was seen a few times. The antigen is undetermined. These data are taken from a study of post-analysis software for immune sequencing data. Study at large: There were relapsing-remitting, secondary progressive and progressive-relapsing multiple sclerosis among the disease courses included. Study-wide points: Same-batch samples co-clustered strongly by F measure. Multiple sclerosis patients had significantly lower normalized Chao1 diversity than controls. There were four or five TRBV segments more frequent in patients than controls, and TRBV5-6, TRBV5-1 and TRBV20-1 were among them.

The length of the CDR3 is 14 residues. In germline, CDR1 is WSHSY, CDR2 SAAADI. Trimming cost V 6 bases and J 10 bases, with 21 bases left between them. Presence of unique molecular identifiers characterized the TCR beta cDNA libraries. The T cell input of roughly 1 to 11 million gave 400,000 to 500,000 cDNA molecules. From the PCR reads, TCRdb called clonotypes with MiXCR, one entry per CDR3 protein. There are around 200,000 distinct CDR3 sequences in the sample; approximately 28% occur only once, and 3% to 4% lies in the top ten. Sequenced material: blood. The rearrangement links TRBV10-2 to TRBJ1-1; maybe TRBD1 (5 bases). The receptor comes from a girl aged 2 to 17 with multiple sclerosis. CDR3 coding DNA: TGCGCCAGCAGGGACACCATATCCCCTGGGAGAGCTTTCTTT. As protein: CASRDTISPGRAFF.